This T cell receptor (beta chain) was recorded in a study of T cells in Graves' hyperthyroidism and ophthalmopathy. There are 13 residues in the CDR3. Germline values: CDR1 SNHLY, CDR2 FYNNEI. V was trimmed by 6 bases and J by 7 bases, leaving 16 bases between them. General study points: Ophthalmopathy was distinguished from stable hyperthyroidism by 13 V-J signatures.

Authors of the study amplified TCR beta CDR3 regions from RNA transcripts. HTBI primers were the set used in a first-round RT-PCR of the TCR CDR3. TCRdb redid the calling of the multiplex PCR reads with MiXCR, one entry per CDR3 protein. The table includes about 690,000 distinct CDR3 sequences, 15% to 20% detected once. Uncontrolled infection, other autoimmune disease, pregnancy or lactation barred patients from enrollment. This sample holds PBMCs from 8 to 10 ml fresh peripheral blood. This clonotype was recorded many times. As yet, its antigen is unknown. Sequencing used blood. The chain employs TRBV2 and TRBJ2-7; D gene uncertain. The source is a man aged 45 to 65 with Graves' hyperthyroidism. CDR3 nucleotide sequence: TGTGCCAGCAGGACCCTACTGATTCAGGAGCAGTACTTC. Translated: CASRTLLIQEQYF.